Below, 4 T cell receptor beta chains from the same sample are listed, as sequenced in a study of T cells in Graves' hyperthyroidism and ophthalmopathy. Amplification targeted TCR beta CDR3 regions from RNA transcripts. RT-PCR in the first round (using the HTBI primer set) targeted the TCR CDR3. Each CDR3 protein gets one entry after TCRdb re-called the multiplex PCR reads with MiXCR. The table shows about 360,000 distinct CDR3 sequences, with about 19% occurring only once. Source material: blood. The receptors were gathered from a woman between 18 and 30 years old with Graves' hyperthyroidism.

The CDR3 DNA reads as TGTGCCAGCTCACCACCGTCCGGGGATAGCAATCAGCCCCAGCATTTT. This sequence encodes CASSPPSGDSNQPQHF. The chain is built from TRBV18 and TRBJ1-5; D gene uncertain. CDR1 and CDR2 (germline): KGHSH, LQKENI. Trimming took 0 bases from V and 0 from J, leaving 9 bases between them. The CDR3 has 16 residues.

The CDR3 is CASSYDRLRNTGELFF. The CDR3 DNA follows: TGTGCCAGCAGTTACGATCGGCTGAGGAACACCGGGGAGCTGTTTTTT. V usage is TRBV6-5 and J usage is TRBJ2-2; unclear D gene. Germline CDR1 MNHEY, CDR2 SVGAGI. This CDR3 is 16 amino acids long. Trimming took 2 bases from V and 1 from J, leaving 11 bases between them.

The V and J genes are TRBV11-1 and TRBJ2-2, with D possibly TRBD2 on 6 matching bases. Germline CDR1 and CDR2: SGHAT and FQDESV (reference sequence). V shed 6 bases and J shed 3 bases, with 17 bases lying between them. There are 16 residues in the CDR3. Written as DNA, the CDR3 is TGTGCCAGCAGTTCCAGCCTGACTAGAGACACCGGGGAGCTGTTTTTT. It codes for CASSSSLTRDTGELFF. Using reference TRBV11-1 and TRBJ2-2 for the parts outside the CDR3, the full variable domain is EAEVAQSPRYKITEKSQAVAFWCDPISGHATLYWYRQILGQGPELLVQFQDESVVDDSQLPKDRFSAERLKGVDSTLKIQPAELGDSAMYLCASSSSLTRDTGELFFGEGSRLTVL.

The chain has TRBV27 and TRBJ1-6; D perhaps matches TRBD1 (6 bases). The CDR3 is 15 amino acids. The ends were cut back, 7 bases at V and 0 bases at J, with 10 bases in the middle. Germline CDR1 and CDR2: MNHEY and SMNVEV (reference sequence). The CDR3 region has the DNA TGTGCCAGCACCACAGGGAACTCCTATAATTCACCCCTCCACTTT. It is translated as CASTTGNSYNSPLHF.